One T cell receptor beta chain is described in this entry. This entry comes from a study of T cells in Graves' hyperthyroidism and ophthalmopathy. Authors of the study amplified TCR beta CDR3 regions from RNA transcripts. The study used the HTBI primer set for a first-round RT-PCR of the TCR CDR3. Each CDR3 protein is one row after TCRdb ran MiXCR on the multiplex PCR reads. The table has roughly 110,000 distinct CDR3 sequences, 16% seen once. The study left out patients who had uncontrolled infection, other autoimmune disease, pregnancy or lactation. J gave up 1 base and V 1 base, and 6 bases lay outside the gene matches. Germline lookup yields CDR1 SGHTA and CDR2 FQGTGA. This CDR3 is 17 amino acids long.

Sequenced: blood. This chain links TRBV7-3 with TRBJ2-4; the match to TRBD1 covers 8 bases. The TCR comes from a woman between 45 and 65 years old with Graves' hyperthyroidism. CDR3 nucleotides: TGTGCCAGCAGCTTAAGGAGGACAGGGCTGGCCAAAAACATTCAGTACTTC. This gives the protein CASSLRRTGLAKNIQYF.